This T cell receptor beta chain appears in the sequencing data of a study of blood T cell repertoires in COVID-19. Background on the study: Italy, Spain and the United States were the sources of the convalescent and acute COVID-19 samples. Sources were T cells, B-cell-depleted T cells, or PBMCs; the material itself was cDNA or gDNA.

This table comes from immunoSEQ multiplex PCR, and its TCRdb copy is limited to in-frame clones, with some not included. The sample holds some 200,000 clones, 75% to 80% seen once. V dropped 4 bases and J dropped 0; count of bases not matched to a gene: 2. CDR3 length: 16 residues. Germline CDR1 is KGHDR and CDR2 is SFDVKD. The table lists this clone with a count of one. The chain joins TRBV24-1 to TRBJ2-2; 9 bases are shared with TRBD2. This sequence was found in a woman between 45 and 65 years old with active or convalescent COVID-19. Sequenced material: peripheral blood. CDR3 DNA sequence: TGTGCCACCAGTGAGGCGGGGGGGGCGAACACCGGGGAGCTGTTTTTT. Its translation: CATSEAGGANTGELFF.